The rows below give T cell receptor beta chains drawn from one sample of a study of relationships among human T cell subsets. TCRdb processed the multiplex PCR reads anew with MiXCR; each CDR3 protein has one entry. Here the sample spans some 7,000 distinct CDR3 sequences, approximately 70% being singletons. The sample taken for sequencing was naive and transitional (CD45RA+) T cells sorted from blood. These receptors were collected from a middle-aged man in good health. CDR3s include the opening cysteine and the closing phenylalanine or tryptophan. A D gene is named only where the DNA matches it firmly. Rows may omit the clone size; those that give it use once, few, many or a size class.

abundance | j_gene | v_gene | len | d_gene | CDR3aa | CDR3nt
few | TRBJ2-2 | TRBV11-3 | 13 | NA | CASSFTDTGELFF | TGTGCCAGCAGCTTTACAGACACCGGGGAGCTGTTTTTT
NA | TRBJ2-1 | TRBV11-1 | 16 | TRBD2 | CASSSGTSGSYNEQFF | TGTGCCAGCAGCTCCGGGACTAGCGGGAGCTACAATGAGCAGTTCTTC
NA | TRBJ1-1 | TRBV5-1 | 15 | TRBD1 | CASSLADRDYTEAFF | TGCGCCAGCAGCCTCGCGGACAGGGATTACACTGAAGCTTTCTTT
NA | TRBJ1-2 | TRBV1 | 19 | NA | CTSSQDRGPGSHLNYGYTF | TGCACCAGCAGCCAAGATCGCGGCCCGGGGTCACACCTTAACTATGGCTACACCTTC
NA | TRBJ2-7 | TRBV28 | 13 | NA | CASSFSSPYEQYF | TGTGCCAGCAGTTTCTCCAGCCCCTACGAGCAGTACTTC
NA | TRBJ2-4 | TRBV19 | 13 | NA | CASTDAGENIQYF | TGTGCCAGTACCGACGCAGGGGAAAACATTCAGTACTTC
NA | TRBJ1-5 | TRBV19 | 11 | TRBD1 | CASSEDRLRHF | TGTGCCAGTAGTGAGGACAGGCTGAGGCATTTT
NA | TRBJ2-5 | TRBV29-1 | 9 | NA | CSVGETQYF | TGCAGCGTTGGGGAGACCCAGTACTTC
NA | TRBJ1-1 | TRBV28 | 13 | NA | CASSSVLNTEAFF | TGTGCCAGCAGTTCTGTGTTGAACACTGAAGCTTTCTTT
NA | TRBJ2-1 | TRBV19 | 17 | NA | CASSKALTGSSYNEQFF | TGTGCCAGTAGTAAAGCCCTCACAGGGAGCTCCTACAATGAGCAGTTCTTC
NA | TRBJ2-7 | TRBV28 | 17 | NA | CASSLLGLGGPKDEQYF | TGTGCCAGCAGTTTATTAGGGTTGGGGGGACCTAAGGACGAGCAGTACTTC
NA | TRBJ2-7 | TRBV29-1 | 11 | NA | CSVGSGLEQYF | TGCAGCGTGGGGTCGGGGCTCGAGCAGTACTTC
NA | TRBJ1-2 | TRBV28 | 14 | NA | CASSLPHSGYGYTF | TGTGCCAGCAGTTTACCCCACTCGGGCTATGGCTACACCTTC
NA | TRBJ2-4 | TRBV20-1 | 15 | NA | CSARGQVLAKNIQYF | TGCAGTGCTAGAGGGCAGGTCCTAGCCAAAAACATTCAGTACTTC
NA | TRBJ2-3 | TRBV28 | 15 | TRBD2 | CASRTLAGSTDTQYF | TGTGCCAGCAGGACACTAGCGGGCAGCACAGATACGCAGTATTTT
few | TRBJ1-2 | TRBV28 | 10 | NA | CASRNGGYTF | TGTGCCAGCAGAAATGGTGGCTACACCTTC
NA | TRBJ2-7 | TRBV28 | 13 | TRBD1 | CASSSGQSWEQYF | TGTGCCAGCAGTTCGGGACAGTCCTGGGAGCAGTACTTC
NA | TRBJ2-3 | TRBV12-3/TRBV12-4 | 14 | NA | CASSHGGGTDTQYF | TGTGCCAGCAGCCACGGGGGAGGCACAGATACGCAGTATTTT
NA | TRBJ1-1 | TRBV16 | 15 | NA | CASSQSRGRGTEAFF | TGTGCCAGCAGCCAATCTAGGGGCCGTGGCACTGAAGCTTTCTTT
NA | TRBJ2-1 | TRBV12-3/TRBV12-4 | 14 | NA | CASRKTGTRNEQFF | TGTGCCAGCAGAAAAACAGGGACCAGGAATGAGCAGTTCTTC
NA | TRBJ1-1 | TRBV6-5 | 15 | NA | CASSYGPEVATEAFF | TGTGCCAGCAGTTACGGACCGGAGGTGGCCACTGAAGCTTTCTTT
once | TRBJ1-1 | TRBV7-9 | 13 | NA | CASSLGGTVEAFF | TGTGCCAGCAGCTTAGGCGGCACAGTTGAAGCTTTCTTT